These 3 T cell receptor beta chains originate from one sample sequenced in a study of T cells in localized non-small cell lung cancer. Profiled with immunoSEQ multiplex PCR; TCRdb holds only in-frame clones, not every one. The sample yields about 77,000 clones, 88% seen once. The material sequenced was peripheral blood, taken before any cancer treatment. The receptor source for this set is a woman between 35 and 75 years old with stage I squamous cell lung carcinoma.

This clone was detected only once. The chain joins TRBV5-4 to TRBJ2-7; D tentatively reads TRBD1 or TRBD2 (7 bases each). Trimming removed 4 bases from V and 4 bases from J, with 15 bases in between. The CDR3 spans 14 residues. CDR1 is SGHNT and CDR2 is YYREEE in the germline V gene (reference sequence). CDR3 DNA: TGTGCCAGCAGCCCAGACAGGGAGGGATACGAGCAGTACTTC. It translates to CASSPDREGYEQYF.

This rearrangement joins TRBV11-2 to TRBJ1-6; D not resolved. CDR1 is SGHAT and CDR2 is FQNNGV in the germline V gene. V shed 5 bases and J shed 5 bases, with 4 bases lying between them. This CDR3 region has 12 residues. This CDR3 is CASSLNNSPLHF. CDR3 nucleotides: TGTGCCAGCAGCCTAAATAATTCACCCCTCCACTTT.

The CDR3: CASSSTLRGRWSEKLFF. The DNA of the CDR3 is TGTGCCAGTAGTAGTACCCTTCGGGGGCGCTGGAGTGAAAAACTGTTTTTT. The gene calls are TRBV19 and TRBJ1-4; perhaps TRBD1 as D (6 bases). Per the germline V gene, CDR1 is LNHDA and CDR2 is SQIVND (reference sequence). The CDR3 loop spans 17 amino acids. V shed 4 bases and J shed 7 bases, with 22 bases lying between them.